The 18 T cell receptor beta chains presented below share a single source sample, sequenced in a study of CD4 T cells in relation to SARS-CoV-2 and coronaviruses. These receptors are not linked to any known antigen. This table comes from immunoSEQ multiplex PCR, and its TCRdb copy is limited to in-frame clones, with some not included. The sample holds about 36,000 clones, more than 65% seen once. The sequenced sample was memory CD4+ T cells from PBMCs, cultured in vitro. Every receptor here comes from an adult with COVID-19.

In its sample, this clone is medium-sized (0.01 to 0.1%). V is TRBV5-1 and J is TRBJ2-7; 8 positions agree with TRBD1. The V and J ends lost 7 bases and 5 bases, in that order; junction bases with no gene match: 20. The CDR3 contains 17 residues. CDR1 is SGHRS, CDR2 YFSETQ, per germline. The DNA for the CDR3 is TGCGCCAGCCAGACAGGGGCCGTCCCCGGGAAGAATGACGAGCAGTACTTC. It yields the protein CASQTGAVPGKNDEQYF.

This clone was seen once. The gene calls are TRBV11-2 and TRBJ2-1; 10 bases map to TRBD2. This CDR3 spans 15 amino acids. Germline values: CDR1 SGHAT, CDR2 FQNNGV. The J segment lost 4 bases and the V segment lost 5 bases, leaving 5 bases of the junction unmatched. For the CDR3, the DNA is TGTGCCAGCAGCCCGCTAGCGGGAGTATACAATGAGCAGTTCTTC. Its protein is CASSPLAGVYNEQFF.

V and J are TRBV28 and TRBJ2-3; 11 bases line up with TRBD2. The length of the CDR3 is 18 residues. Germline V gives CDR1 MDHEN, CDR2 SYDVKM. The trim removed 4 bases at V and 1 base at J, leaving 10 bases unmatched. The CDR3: CASSSQLGSGRGTDTQYF. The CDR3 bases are TGTGCCAGCAGTTCGCAGCTGGGTAGCGGGAGGGGCACAGATACGCAGTATTTT.

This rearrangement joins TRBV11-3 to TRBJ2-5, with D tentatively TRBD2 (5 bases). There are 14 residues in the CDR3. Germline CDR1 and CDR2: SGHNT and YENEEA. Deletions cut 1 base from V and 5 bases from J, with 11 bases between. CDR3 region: CASSLGRAGETQYF. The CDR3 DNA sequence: TGTGCCAGCAGCTTAGGGCGGGCCGGCGAGACCCAGTACTTC.

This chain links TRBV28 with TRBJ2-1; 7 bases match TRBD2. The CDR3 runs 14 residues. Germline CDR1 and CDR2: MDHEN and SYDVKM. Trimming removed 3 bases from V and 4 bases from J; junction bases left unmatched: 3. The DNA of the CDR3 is TGTGCCAGCAGTTTGGGGGGGAGGTACAATGAGCAGTTCTTC. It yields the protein CASSLGGRYNEQFF.

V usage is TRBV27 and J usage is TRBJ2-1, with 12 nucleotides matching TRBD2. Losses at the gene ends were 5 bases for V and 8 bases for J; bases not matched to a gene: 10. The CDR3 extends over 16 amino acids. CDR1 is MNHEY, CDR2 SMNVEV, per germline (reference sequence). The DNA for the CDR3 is TGTGCCAGCAGTCCCGACCTAGCGGGAGGGTTGTATGAGCAGTTCTTC. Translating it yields CASSPDLAGGLYEQFF.

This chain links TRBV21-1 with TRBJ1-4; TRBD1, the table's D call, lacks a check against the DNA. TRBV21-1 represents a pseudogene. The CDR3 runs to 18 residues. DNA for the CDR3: TGTGCCAGCAGCCTACCGGGACAGGGCATCTTCACGGGTGAAAAACTGTTTTTT. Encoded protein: CASSLPGQGIFTGEKLFF.

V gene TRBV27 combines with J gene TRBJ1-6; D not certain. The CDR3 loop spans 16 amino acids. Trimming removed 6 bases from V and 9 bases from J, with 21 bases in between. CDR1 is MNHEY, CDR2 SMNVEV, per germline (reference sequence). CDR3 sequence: CASSHLYSGDFSPLHF. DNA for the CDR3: TGTGCCAGCAGCCATTTATATTCAGGAGATTTTTCACCCCTCCACTTT.

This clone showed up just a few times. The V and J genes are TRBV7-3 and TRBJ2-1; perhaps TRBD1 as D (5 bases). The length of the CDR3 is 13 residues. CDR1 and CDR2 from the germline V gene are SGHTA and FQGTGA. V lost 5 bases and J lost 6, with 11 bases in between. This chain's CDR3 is CASSLRGVNEQFF. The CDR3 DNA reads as TGTGCCAGCAGCCTAAGGGGCGTCAATGAGCAGTTCTTC.

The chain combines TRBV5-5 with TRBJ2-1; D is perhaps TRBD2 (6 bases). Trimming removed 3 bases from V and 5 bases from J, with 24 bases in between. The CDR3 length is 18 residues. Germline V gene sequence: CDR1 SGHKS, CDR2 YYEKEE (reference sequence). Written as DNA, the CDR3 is TGTGCCAGCAGCTCCCGGGAGTCCGGGAACCCTAAAGACAATGAGCAGTTCTTC. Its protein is CASSSRESGNPKDNEQFF.

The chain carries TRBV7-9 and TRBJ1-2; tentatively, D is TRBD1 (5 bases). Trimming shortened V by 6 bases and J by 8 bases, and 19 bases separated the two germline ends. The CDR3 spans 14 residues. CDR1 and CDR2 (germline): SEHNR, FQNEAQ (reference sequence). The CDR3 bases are TGTGCCAGCAGTTTGGACATCCCTATAGGGGGCTACACCTTC. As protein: CASSLDIPIGGYTF.

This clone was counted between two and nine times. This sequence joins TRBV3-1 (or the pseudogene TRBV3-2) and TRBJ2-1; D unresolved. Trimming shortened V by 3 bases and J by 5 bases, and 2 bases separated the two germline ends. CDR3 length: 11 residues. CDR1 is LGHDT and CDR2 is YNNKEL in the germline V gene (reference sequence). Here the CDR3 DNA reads TGTGCCAGCAGCCATAACAATGAGCAGTTCTTC. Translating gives CASSHNNEQFF.

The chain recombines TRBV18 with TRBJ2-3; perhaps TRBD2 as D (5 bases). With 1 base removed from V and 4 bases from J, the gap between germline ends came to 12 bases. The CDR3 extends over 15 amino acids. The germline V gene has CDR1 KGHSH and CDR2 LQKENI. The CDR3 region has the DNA TGTGCCAGCTCACCACTCGGTCGGGGAGCAGATACGCAGTATTTT. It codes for CASSPLGRGADTQYF.

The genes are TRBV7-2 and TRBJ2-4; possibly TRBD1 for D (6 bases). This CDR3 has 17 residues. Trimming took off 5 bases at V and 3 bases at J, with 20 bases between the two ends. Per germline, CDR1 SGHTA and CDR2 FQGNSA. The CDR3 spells CASSLRWGRDNKNIQYF. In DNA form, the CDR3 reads TGTGCCAGCAGCCTCCGATGGGGACGGGACAACAAAAACATTCAGTACTTC. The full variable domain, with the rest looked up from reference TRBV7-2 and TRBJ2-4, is GAGVSQSPSNKVTEKGKDVELRCDPISGHTALYWYRQSLGQGLEFLIYFQGNSAPDKSGLPSDRFSAERTGGSVSTLTIQRTQQEDSAVYLCASSLRWGRDNKNIQYFGAGTRLSVL.

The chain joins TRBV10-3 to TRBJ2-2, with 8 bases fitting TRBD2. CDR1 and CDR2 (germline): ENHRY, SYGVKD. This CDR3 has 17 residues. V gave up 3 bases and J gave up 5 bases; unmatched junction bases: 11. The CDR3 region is CAISDGGGRTETGELFF. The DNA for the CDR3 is TGTGCCATCAGTGATGGTGGCGGGAGGACGGAAACCGGGGAGCTGTTTTTT.

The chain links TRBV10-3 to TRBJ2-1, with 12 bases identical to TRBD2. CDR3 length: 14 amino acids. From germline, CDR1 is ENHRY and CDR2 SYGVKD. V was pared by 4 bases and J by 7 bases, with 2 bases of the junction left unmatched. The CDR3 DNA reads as TGTGCCATCAGTGGGACTAGCGGGAAGAATGAGCAGTTCTTC. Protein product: CAISGTSGKNEQFF.

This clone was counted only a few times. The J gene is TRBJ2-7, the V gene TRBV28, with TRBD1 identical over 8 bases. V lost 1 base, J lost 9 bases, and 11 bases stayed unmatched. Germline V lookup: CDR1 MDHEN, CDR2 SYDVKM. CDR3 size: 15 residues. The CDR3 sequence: CASSLFWTGSNGQYF. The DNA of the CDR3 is TGTGCCAGCAGTTTATTCTGGACAGGGTCCAACGGGCAGTACTTC.

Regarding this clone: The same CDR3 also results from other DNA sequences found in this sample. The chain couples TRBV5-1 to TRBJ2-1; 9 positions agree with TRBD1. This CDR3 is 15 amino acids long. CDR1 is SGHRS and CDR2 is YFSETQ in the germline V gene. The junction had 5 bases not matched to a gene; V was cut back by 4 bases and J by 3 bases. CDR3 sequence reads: CASSRGQGIYNEQFF. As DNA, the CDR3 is TGCGCCAGCAGCCGGGGACAGGGTATCTACAATGAGCAGTTCTTC.